One sample yielded the 25 T cell receptor beta chains listed below, sequenced in a study of cytomegalovirus exposure and HLA in healthy donors. Clones were read by immunoSEQ multiplex PCR, and TCRdb kept only the in-frame ones, dropping some. Found here are some 130,000 clones, around 80% of them singletons; the top ten hold roughly 27%. The specimen sequenced was PBMCs. These receptors were taken from a young man in good health and CMV-seropositive.

This rearrangement joins TRBV18 to TRBJ1-4, with D tentatively TRBD1 (6 bases). Trimming stripped 5 bases from V and 4 bases from J, with 14 bases between. The CDR3 runs to 15 residues. CDR1 and CDR2 from the germline V gene are KGHSH and LQKENI. This chain's CDR3 is CASSSTQGYNEKLFF. DNA for the CDR3: TGTGCCAGCTCATCCACTCAGGGGTATAATGAAAAACTGTTTTTT.

The genes are TRBV5-4 and TRBJ1-2, with D possibly TRBD1 on 5 matching bases. Per germline, CDR1 SGHNT and CDR2 YYREEE (reference sequence). CDR3 size: 15 residues. Trimming shortened V by 5 bases and J by 6 bases, and 20 bases separated the two germline ends. This CDR3 is CASRDRWGGPNGYTF. The CDR3, as DNA: TGTGCCAGCAGGGACCGGTGGGGGGGTCCCAATGGCTACACCTTC.

This clone is a singleton in its sample. The chain uses TRBV5-8 and TRBJ2-3, with D possibly TRBD2 on 5 matching bases. This CDR3 is built from 15 residues. Germline CDR1 is SGHTS and CDR2 is YDEGEE. The V end lost 5 bases, the J end lost 0 bases, and 13 bases lay between the germline ends. CDR3 sequence reads: CASSHGLGSTDTQYF. The CDR3 nucleotides read TGTGCCAGCAGTCACGGACTGGGTAGCACAGATACGCAGTATTTT.

This clone was seen only once. V gene TRBV5-1 combines with J gene TRBJ1-2; D is uncertain. The germline V gene has CDR1 SGHRS and CDR2 YFSETQ. This CDR3 has 12 residues. The V gene lost 0 bases and the J gene lost 8 bases, with 8 bases spanning the gap. The CDR3 loop reads CASSLVGLGYTF. The CDR3 coding sequence is TGCGCCAGCAGCTTGGTTGGGCTGGGCTACACCTTC.

The rearrangement links TRBV2 to TRBJ1-4, with a tentative D call TRBD1 (6 bases). The CDR3 is 14 residues long. From germline, CDR1 is SNHLY and CDR2 FYNNEI. Trimming left V 6 bases short and J 4 bases short, with 12 bases between. CDR3 nucleotides: TGTGCCAGCAGCCTGACAGGATATAATGAAAAACTGTTTTTT. As protein: CASSLTGYNEKLFF.

In this sample, this clone turned up a few times. This rearrangement joins TRBV27 to TRBJ2-1, with 10 bases fitting TRBD2. Germline-derived CDR1 and CDR2 are MNHEY and SMNVEV (reference sequence). The CDR3 is made up of 14 amino acids. After removal of 6 bases from V and 4 bases from J, the junction contained 3 bases not matched to a gene. The CDR3 reads CASRRLAGYNEQFF. CDR3 coding DNA: TGTGCCAGCAGACGACTAGCGGGTTACAATGAGCAGTTCTTC.

This clone was detected only once. This chain connects TRBV2 to TRBJ1-2; TRBD1 aligns across 7 bases. The CDR3 loop spans 15 amino acids. Germline loops: CDR1 SNHLY, CDR2 FYNNEI. V lost 7 bases to trimming and J lost 3 bases; unmatched junction nucleotides: 11. CDR3 residues: CASTLSEGADYGYTF. The DNA of the CDR3 is TGTGCCAGCACGTTAAGCGAGGGGGCTGACTATGGCTACACCTTC.

The chain recombines TRBV2 with TRBJ2-1; D gene ambiguous. CDR1 is SNHLY, CDR2 FYNNEI, per germline. The CDR3 contains 11 residues. The V and J ends lost 6 bases and 7 bases respectively, with 7 bases between them. The CDR3: CASSVLNEQFF. The CDR3 DNA reads TGTGCCAGCAGCGTGTTGAATGAGCAGTTCTTC.

This clone was seen more than once but under ten times. V usage is TRBV7-2 and J usage is TRBJ1-1, with D hard to call. Trimming cost V 2 bases and J 5 bases, with 12 bases left between them. The CDR3 totals 14 residues. In germline, CDR1 is SGHTA, CDR2 FQGNSA. CDR3 in DNA: TGTGCCAGCAGCTTAAGTGGAGGTAGGACTGAAGCTTTCTTT. Translation gives CASSLSGGRTEAFF.

This clone was counted only a few times. This sequence joins TRBV15 and TRBJ2-7, with TRBD1 matching 8 bases. The CDR3 contains 16 residues. Germline V CDR1 and CDR2: LNHNV, YYDKDF (reference sequence). V shed 5 bases, J shed 3 bases, and the junction held 12 bases outside the gene matches. CDR3 region: CATSAPGTGPLYEQYF. The CDR3 bases are TGTGCCACCAGCGCCCCCGGGACAGGCCCTCTCTACGAGCAGTACTTC.

The gene calls are TRBV7-9 and TRBJ2-5, with a tentative D call TRBD2 (5 bases). V lost 3 bases to trimming and J lost 5 bases, with 10 bases between them. The CDR3 covers 13 residues. Per the germline V gene, CDR1 is SEHNR and CDR2 is FQNEAQ (reference sequence). The DNA of the CDR3 is TGTGCCAGCAGCTTTAGGACGGGGGAGACCCAGTACTTC. Encoded protein: CASSFRTGETQYF.

The V and J genes are TRBV13 and TRBJ2-5; the D gene is possibly TRBD1 (6 bases). Between the trimmed V and J ends, which lost 4 bases and 1 base, there was a span of 10 bases. This CDR3 has 14 residues. Germline V gene sequence: CDR1 PRHDT, CDR2 FYEKMQ (reference sequence). The CDR3 here is CASSSRQVQETQYF. The CDR3 DNA sequence: TGTGCCAGCAGCTCCAGACAGGTCCAAGAGACCCAGTACTTC. The full variable domain, its missing parts supplied by reference TRBV13 and TRBJ2-5, is AAGVIQSPRHLIKEKRETATLKCYPIPRHDTVYWYQQGPGQDPQFLISFYEKMQSDKGSIPDRFSAQQFSDYHSELNMSSLELGDSALYFCASSSRQVQETQYFGPGTRLLVL.

V is TRBV19 and J is TRBJ1-5; 10 bases match TRBD1. The CDR3 is made up of 16 amino acids. Germline loops: CDR1 LNHDA, CDR2 SQIVND (reference sequence). J was trimmed by 4 bases and V by 3 bases; bases with no gene match: 6. The chain's CDR3 is CASSMRWDRGNQPQHF. The CDR3 bases are TGTGCCAGTAGTATGCGATGGGACAGGGGTAATCAGCCCCAGCATTTT.

This clone turned up a few times. The chain uses TRBV6-5 and TRBJ1-2; D gene uncertain. The V end lost 6 bases, the J end lost 2 bases, and 10 bases lay between the germline ends. The CDR3 extends over 13 amino acids. Per germline, CDR1 MNHEY and CDR2 SVGAGI. The CDR3 spells CASSPWPNYGYTF. In DNA, the CDR3 is TGTGCCAGCAGCCCGTGGCCCAACTATGGCTACACCTTC.

This rearrangement joins TRBV2 to TRBJ1-2, with D possibly being TRBD1 (6 bases). Per the germline V gene, CDR1 is SNHLY and CDR2 is FYNNEI. This CDR3 contains 14 residues. V shed 4 bases and J shed 4 bases, with 13 bases lying between them. CDR3 in amino acids: CASSVRGATYGYTF. The CDR3 DNA sequence: TGTGCCAGCAGTGTTCGGGGGGCCACCTATGGCTACACCTTC.

This chain uses TRBV19 with TRBJ1-2; 10 nucleotides line up with TRBD1. Trimming cost V 1 base and J 4 bases; bases outside gene matches: 9. Germline V gene lookup returns CDR1 LNHDA and CDR2 SQIVND (reference sequence). The CDR3 totals 17 residues. The CDR3 is CASSIGRQGADVYGYTF. The DNA for the CDR3 is TGTGCCAGTAGTATAGGTCGACAGGGGGCGGACGTCTATGGCTACACCTTC.

This chain links TRBV6-6 with TRBJ2-1; 10 bases align to TRBD2. V lost 5 bases to trimming and J lost 9 bases; unmatched junction nucleotides: 7. Germline V gene data show CDR1 as MNHNY and CDR2 as SVGAGI (reference sequence). The CDR3 loop spans 14 amino acids. CDR3 amino acids: CASSTSGGAGEQFF. The CDR3 DNA follows: TGTGCCAGCAGTACGAGCGGGGGGGCGGGTGAGCAGTTCTTC.

The chain uses TRBV29-1 and TRBJ1-2; TRBD1 matches at 9 bases. This CDR3 contains 15 residues. Germline V lookup: CDR1 SQVTM, CDR2 ANQGSEA. V shed 0 bases, J shed 4 bases, and the junction held 6 bases outside the gene matches. In DNA, the CDR3 is TGCAGCGTTGAAGATCTTCAGACAGGGGGCTATGGCTACACCTTC. The encoded protein is CSVEDLQTGGYGYTF.

The chain has TRBV9 and TRBJ1-4; D not resolved. Deletions cut 2 bases from V and 3 bases from J, with 5 bases between. This CDR3 is built from 13 residues. CDR1 and CDR2 (germline): SGDLS, YYNGEE. For the CDR3, the DNA is TGTGCCAGCAGCGTTAATTCTAATGAAAAACTGTTTTTT. Amino acids: CASSVNSNEKLFF. Full variable domain (rest looked up from reference TRBV9 and TRBJ1-4): DSGVTQTPKHLITATGQRVTLRCSPRSGDLSVYWYQQSLDQGLQFLIQYYNGEERAKGNILERFSAQQFPDLHSELNLSSLELGDSALYFCASSVNSNEKLFFGSGTQLSVL.

As DNA, the CDR3 is TGCGCCAGCAGTGGCGGTAGGAACTATGGCTACACCTTC. This gives the protein CASSGGRNYGYTF. V gene TRBV10-1 combines with J gene TRBJ1-2; D is ambiguous. The germline V gene encodes CDR1 WNHNN and CDR2 SYGVQD (reference sequence). The V end was cut by 4 bases, the J end by 2 bases, with 8 bases between. This CDR3 is 13 amino acids long.

The rearrangement uses TRBV12-5 and TRBJ1-1, with TRBD1 matching over 7 bases. Germline loops: CDR1 LGHNT, CDR2 FRNRAP. After removal of 6 bases from V and 4 bases from J, the junction contained 2 bases not matched to a gene. This CDR3 contains 12 residues. The CDR3 loop reads CASGRDSTEAFF. CDR3 DNA sequence: TGTGCTAGTGGACGGGACAGCACTGAAGCTTTCTTT.

This clone occurred once. This chain links TRBV5-1 with TRBJ2-5, with a tentative D call TRBD1 (5 bases). The CDR3 runs to 13 residues. From germline, CDR1 is SGHRS and CDR2 YFSETQ. V dropped 5 bases and J dropped 0 bases, with 8 bases sitting between them. CDR3 loop: CASRGADQETQYF. The CDR3 coding sequence is TGCGCCAGCAGAGGGGCGGACCAAGAGACCCAGTACTTC.

In its sample, this clone was seen once. This chain uses TRBV11-1 with TRBJ2-1; TRBD2 is a possible D gene (5 bases). The CDR3 sequence is 14 residues long. CDR1 is SGHAT, CDR2 FQDESV, per germline (reference sequence). Trimming left V 5 bases short and J 4 bases short, with 12 bases between. In DNA form, the CDR3 reads TGTGCCAGCAGCCCCTGGGGAGCGTACAATGAGCAGTTCTTC. Translating it yields CASSPWGAYNEQFF. Full variable domain (remainder filled in from reference TRBV11-1 and TRBJ2-1): EAEVAQSPRYKITEKSQAVAFWCDPISGHATLYWYRQILGQGPELLVQFQDESVVDDSQLPKDRFSAERLKGVDSTLKIQPAELGDSAMYLCASSPWGAYNEQFFGPGTRLTVL.

The CDR3 region is CASSLKGQGFGGTGELFF. In DNA, the CDR3 is TGTGCCAGCAGCTTAAAAGGACAGGGTTTCGGTGGCACCGGGGAGCTGTTTTTT. The chain combines TRBV7-2 with TRBJ2-2, with TRBD1 identical over 8 bases. V lost 2 bases and J lost 4; bases outside the gene matches: 12. The germline V gene has CDR1 SGHTA and CDR2 FQGNSA. The CDR3 is made up of 18 amino acids.

The chain couples TRBV10-3 to TRBJ2-7, with D possibly TRBD2 on 6 matching bases. Per germline, CDR1 ENHRY and CDR2 SYGVKD. The CDR3 runs 14 residues. Trimming left V 3 bases short and J 1 base short, with 10 bases between. CDR3 in amino acids: CAISESGGSYEQYF. The CDR3 nucleotides read TGTGCCATCAGTGAATCCGGGGGATCCTACGAGCAGTACTTC.